The 13 T cell receptor beta chains listed next were all sequenced from one sample in a study of T cell repertoires in MIS-A myocarditis. Clones were sequenced by immunoSEQ multiplex PCR, and TCRdb holds only the in-frame ones, with some missing. Of 5,000 to 6,000 clones in the sample, approximately 80% were seen once. The material sequenced was interventricular septum heart tissue obtained at autopsy. The receptors come from a man aged 18 to 29 with fulminant myocarditis from multisystem inflammatory syndrome in adults (MIS-A) after COVID-19.

This chain joins TRBV7-2 and TRBJ1-1, with 7 positions matching TRBD1. This CDR3 is 16 amino acids long. V shed 1 base, J shed 8 bases, and the junction held 13 bases outside the gene matches. Per the germline V gene, CDR1 is SGHTA and CDR2 is FQGNSA. CDR3 in amino acids: CASSLVWAGRGAEAFF. CDR3 sequence (DNA): TGTGCCAGCAGCTTAGTTTGGGCCGGCAGGGGGGCAGAAGCTTTCTTT.

J is TRBJ1-6 and V is TRBV6-1, with D tentatively TRBD1 (5 bases). The V end was cut by 2 bases, the J end by 8 bases, with 10 bases between. Germline loops: CDR1 MNHNS, CDR2 SASEGT. This CDR3 comprises 14 residues. The CDR3 here is CASSEQGVDSPLHF. CDR3 coding DNA: TGTGCCAGCAGTGAACAGGGAGTTGATTCACCCCTCCACTTT.

The chain links TRBV9 to TRBJ2-1; the D is unclear. CDR1 and CDR2 from the germline V gene are SGDLS and YYNGEE. V shed 2 bases and J shed 2 bases, with 11 bases lying between them. The CDR3 is 15 amino acids. The CDR3 DNA is TGTGCCAGCAGCGTTACGGTTGTCCCCTACAATGAGCAGTTCTTC. Translation: CASSVTVVPYNEQFF.

The CDR3 loop reads CASSTRDIRTEAFF. CDR3 DNA: TGCGCCAGCAGCACCCGGGACATACGCACTGAAGCTTTCTTT. The chain uses TRBV5-1 and TRBJ1-1, with D possibly TRBD1 on 6 matching bases. Trimming took 4 bases from V and 4 from J, leaving 14 bases between them. The CDR3 spans 14 residues. Germline V gene lookup returns CDR1 SGHRS and CDR2 YFSETQ.

This chain links TRBV2 with TRBJ1-4; no clear D. The CDR3 is 13 amino acids. V was shortened by 8 bases and J by 8 bases, with 15 bases between the two germline ends. The germline V gene has CDR1 SNHLY and CDR2 FYNNEI. DNA for the CDR3: TGTGCCAGCGGCCAAGAGATCCGGGAAAAACTGTTTTTT. Encoded protein: CASGQEIREKLFF.

This chain links TRBV7-9 with TRBJ2-3; a possible D gene is TRBD1 (6 bases). Deletions cut 5 bases from V and 0 bases from J, with 15 bases between. The CDR3 has 16 residues. Germline CDR1 SEHNR, CDR2 FQNEAQ (reference sequence). In DNA form, the CDR3 reads TGTGCCAGCAGCCCGCCTAAGGGGGAAAGCACAGATACGCAGTATTTT. Its translation: CASSPPKGESTDTQYF.

This clone appeared once. The chain employs TRBV7-2 and TRBJ2-7; TRBD2 matches 8 bases. Trimming at V came to 3 bases and at J to 2 bases, leaving 6 bases not matched to a gene. The CDR3 extends over 15 amino acids. Germline V CDR1 and CDR2: SGHTA, FQGNSA. The CDR3 spells CASSLKAGETYEQYF. CDR3 nucleotide sequence: TGTGCCAGCAGCTTGAAAGCGGGGGAGACCTACGAGCAGTACTTC.

In this sample, this clone turned up once. V is TRBV7-2 and J is TRBJ2-7; a possible D gene is TRBD2 (6 bases). V was pared by 1 base and J by 0 bases, with 16 bases between. Germline CDR1 and CDR2: SGHTA and FQGNSA. The CDR3 spans 17 residues. CDR3 nucleotides: TGTGCCAGCAGCTTAGGGGGGGTCTGGGCCCTCTCCTACGAGCAGTACTTC. Translated, it gives CASSLGGVWALSYEQYF.

This chain connects TRBV28 to TRBJ2-7; TRBD1 matches 11 bases. V lost 6 bases and J lost 3; bases outside the gene matches: 10. The germline V gene has CDR1 MDHEN and CDR2 SYDVKM. This CDR3 comprises 16 residues. The CDR3: CASSEGPGTGGYEQYF. CDR3 in DNA: TGTGCCAGCAGCGAAGGGCCCGGGACAGGGGGCTACGAGCAGTACTTC.

The V gene is TRBV23-1, the J gene TRBJ1-3; D is unresolved. TRBV23-1 is treated as an ORF (open reading frame) with a function not yet certain. The CDR3 length is 12 residues. The ends were cut back, 8 bases at V and 0 bases at J, with 5 bases in the middle. CDR3 protein: CASAGSGNTIYF. Written as DNA, the CDR3 is TGCGCCAGCGCCGGCTCTGGAAACACCATATATTTT.

The V call is TRBV27, the J call TRBJ2-3; TRBD2 matches 9 bases. Germline V gene sequence: CDR1 MNHEY, CDR2 SMNVEV (reference sequence). The junction had 9 bases not matched to a gene; V was cut back by 5 bases and J by 3 bases. The CDR3 is made up of 16 amino acids. CDR3 bases: TGTGCCAGCAGTCCATATAGCGGGAGTACAACAGATACGCAGTATTTT. This encodes CASSPYSGSTTDTQYF.

This clone turned up a few times. The chain carries TRBV19 and TRBJ2-2, with 7 bases that match TRBD2. From germline, CDR1 is LNHDA and CDR2 SQIVND (reference sequence). V lost 3 bases to trimming and J lost 5 bases; unmatched junction nucleotides: 3. The CDR3 covers 14 residues. The CDR3 DNA sequence: TGTGCCAGTAGTATCTGGGAGGGGACCGGGGAGCTGTTTTTT. It is translated as CASSIWEGTGELFF.

This clone was recorded once. V and J are TRBV4-1 and TRBJ2-5; perhaps D is TRBD1 or TRBD2 (6 bases each). V lost 1 base and J lost 2, with 14 bases in between. Germline V gene data show CDR1 as MGHRA and CDR2 as YSYEKL. The CDR3 extends over 16 amino acids. DNA for the CDR3: TGCGCCAGCAGCCAAGGGCTTGGAGGGGGTCAAGAGACCCAGTACTTC. Its protein is CASSQGLGGGQETQYF.